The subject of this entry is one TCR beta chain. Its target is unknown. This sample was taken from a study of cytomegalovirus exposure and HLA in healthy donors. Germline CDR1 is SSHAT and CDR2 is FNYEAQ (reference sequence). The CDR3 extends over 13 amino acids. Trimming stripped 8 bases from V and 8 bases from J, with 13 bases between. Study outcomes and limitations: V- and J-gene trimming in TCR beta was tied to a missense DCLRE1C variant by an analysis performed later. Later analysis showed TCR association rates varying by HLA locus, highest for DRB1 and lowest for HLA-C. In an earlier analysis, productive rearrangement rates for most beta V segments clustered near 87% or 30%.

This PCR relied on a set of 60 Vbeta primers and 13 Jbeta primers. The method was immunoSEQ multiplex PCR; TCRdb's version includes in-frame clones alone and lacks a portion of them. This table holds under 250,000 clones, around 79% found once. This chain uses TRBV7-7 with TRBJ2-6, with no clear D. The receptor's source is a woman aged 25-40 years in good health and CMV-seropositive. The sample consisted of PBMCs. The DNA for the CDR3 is TGTGCCAGCTCCCCCTGGGCTTCCAACGTCCTGACTTTC. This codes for CASSPWASNVLTF.